The 14 T cell receptor beta chains below all came from one sample that was sequenced in a study of T cells in Graves' hyperthyroidism and ophthalmopathy. RNA transcripts provided the source from which TCR beta CDR3 regions were amplified. The HTBI primer set served for first-round RT-PCR of the TCR CDR3. TCRdb redid the calling of the multiplex PCR reads with MiXCR, one entry per CDR3 protein. This table holds some 560,000 distinct CDR3 sequences, around 13% found once. Sequencing was carried out using blood. The source is a woman in her thirties or forties with Graves' hyperthyroidism.

This chain uses TRBV5-1 with TRBJ2-3; tentatively, D is TRBD2 (7 bases). The CDR3 has 14 residues. Looked up from germline, CDR1 is SGHRS and CDR2 is YFSETQ. Trimming left V 4 bases short and J 5 bases short, with 14 bases between. This CDR3 reads CASSKGGARDTQYF. The CDR3 DNA reads as TGCGCCAGCAGCAAAGGGGGGGCTAGAGATACGCAGTATTTT.

This clonotype came up many times. V gene TRBV11-2 combines with J gene TRBJ2-3; 8 bases match TRBD2. Germline CDR1 is SGHAT and CDR2 is FQNNGV. The J segment lost 1 base and the V segment lost 5 bases, leaving 11 bases of the junction unmatched. This CDR3 contains 17 residues. Here the CDR3 reads CASSQEGTSRRTDTQYF. The CDR3 coding sequence is TGTGCCAGCAGCCAAGAAGGGACTAGTAGGCGCACAGATACGCAGTATTTT. Complete variable domain (other parts from reference TRBV11-2 and TRBJ2-3): EAGVAQSPRYKIIEKRQSVAFWCNPISGHATLYWYQQILGQGPKLLIQFQNNGVVDDSQLPKDRFSAERLKGVDSTLKIQPAKLEDSAVYLCASSQEGTSRRTDTQYFGPGTRLTVL.

V gene TRBV19 combines with J gene TRBJ2-1; TRBD2 might be the D (6 bases). Germline CDR1 and CDR2: LNHDA and SQIVND (reference sequence). CDR3 length equals 14 residues. The V end lost 4 bases, the J end lost 4 bases, and 11 bases lay between the germline ends. The CDR3 DNA is TGTGCCAGTAGTAGAGTAGCGGATTACAATGAGCAGTTCTTC. Translating gives CASSRVADYNEQFF.

J is TRBJ2-1 and V is TRBV20-1; 7 positions agree with TRBD2. The V gene's germline CDR1 is DFQATT and CDR2 SNEGSKA (reference sequence). The CDR3 totals 15 residues. Trimming removed 3 bases from V and 2 bases from J; junction bases left unmatched: 7. CDR3 in amino acids: CSASRGRAPYNEQFF. The CDR3 DNA reads TGCAGTGCTAGTCGGGGGAGGGCCCCCTACAATGAGCAGTTCTTC.

This clonotype was counted between two and nine times. V gene TRBV15 combines with J gene TRBJ1-4; D is uncertain. The germline gives CDR1 LNHNV, CDR2 YYDKDF (reference sequence). The CDR3 is 12 residues long. Trimming removed 4 bases from V and 5 bases from J, with 5 bases in between. CDR3 amino acids: CATSIGNEKLFF. CDR3 in DNA: TGTGCCACCAGCATAGGCAATGAAAAACTGTTTTTT.

This clonotype showed up many times. The V and J genes are TRBV9 and TRBJ2-3; 14 bases map to TRBD2. V was clipped by 4 bases and J by 7 bases; unmatched bases: 8. Germline loops: CDR1 SGDLS, CDR2 YYNGEE. This CDR3 has 16 residues. Here the CDR3 reads CASSSGLAGVGYTQYF. The CDR3 bases are TGTGCCAGCAGCTCGGGACTAGCGGGAGTGGGGTATACGCAGTATTTT.

This clonotype was observed many times. The V gene is TRBV20-1, the J gene TRBJ2-1; maybe TRBD2 (5 bases). Germline V gene lookup returns CDR1 DFQATT and CDR2 SNEGSKA (reference sequence). The CDR3 runs 12 residues. V was trimmed by 4 bases and J by 8 bases, leaving 12 bases between them. The CDR3 coding sequence is TGCAGTGCTACAGACGGAGGTTATGAGCAGTTCTTC. Its protein is CSATDGGYEQFF.

This clonotype has ten or more counts. V and J are TRBV29-1 and TRBJ2-3, with D uncertain. Germline CDR1 is SQVTM and CDR2 is ANQGSEA. Between the trimmed V and J ends, which lost 4 bases and 0 bases, there was a span of 8 bases. This CDR3 comprises 13 residues. The CDR3 coding sequence is TGCAGCGTTGTTTGGGATAGCACAGATACGCAGTATTTT. Translation gives CSVVWDSTDTQYF.

This clonotype was counted many times. The chain uses TRBV29-1 and TRBJ2-3, with 11 bases identical to TRBD2. The junction had 5 bases not matched to a gene; V was cut back by 4 bases and J by 5 bases. The CDR3 is 14 amino acids. Germline loops: CDR1 SQVTM, CDR2 ANQGSEA. CDR3 DNA sequence: TGCAGCGTTGGGCTAGCGGGAGGAAAAGATACGCAGTATTTT. Translation gives CSVGLAGGKDTQYF.

J is TRBJ2-1 and V is TRBV5-1, with 7 nucleotides matching TRBD2. Germline V gene lookup returns CDR1 SGHRS and CDR2 YFSETQ. Trimming took 3 bases from V and 11 from J; bases not matched to a gene: 5. The CDR3 covers 12 residues. CDR3 nucleotide sequence: TGCGCCAGCAGCTACGGGACTACACAGCAGTTCTTC. This encodes CASSYGTTQQFF.

This clonotype came up many times. The CDR3 DNA follows: TGTGCCAGCAGTTATGACAGGGTGGGGTCTGGAAACACCATATATTTT. Residues: CASSYDRVGSGNTIYF. This chain connects TRBV6-1 to TRBJ1-3; 7 nucleotides match TRBD1. This CDR3 region has 16 residues. Germline CDR1 and CDR2: MNHNS and SASEGT. J was trimmed by 1 base and V by 5 bases; bases with no gene match: 8.

This clonotype was found a few times. The chain employs TRBV2 and TRBJ2-1, with 12 bases fitting TRBD2. This CDR3 region has 18 residues. CDR1 SNHLY and CDR2 FYNNEI come from the germline V gene. Germline trimming cut 7 bases from V and 6 bases from J; bases unmatched to any gene: 16. In DNA, the CDR3 is TGTGCCAGCAAGAGGACTAGCGGGACCCCGACCTCCGGCAATGAGCAGTTCTTC. This translates into CASKRTSGTPTSGNEQFF.

This clonotype showed up many times. V and J are TRBV30 and TRBJ2-1; TRBD1 agrees at 9 bases. The length of the CDR3 is 16 residues. Germline V gene data show CDR1 as GTSNPN and CDR2 as SVGIG (reference sequence). The trim removed 4 bases at V and 7 bases at J, leaving 14 bases unmatched. DNA for the CDR3: TGTGCCTGGATAGACCCGGGACAGGGCTTGTGGAATGAGCAGTTCTTC. It specifies CAWIDPGQGLWNEQFF.

The table lists this clonotype with many counts. The chain carries TRBV3-1 and TRBJ2-5; weak D call: TRBD1 (5 bases). CDR1 is LGHDT, CDR2 YNNKEL, per germline (reference sequence). The CDR3 has 13 amino acids. V was pared by 3 bases and J by 7 bases, with 12 bases between. CDR3 bases: TGTGCCAGCAGCCAGGGGCCCTGGGCGACCCAGTACTTC. The encoded protein is CASSQGPWATQYF.